What follows is one T cell receptor (beta chain) and its context. No antigen is known for it. Positive selection with magnetic beads achieved the isolation of CD4+ and CD8+ cells, followed by a flow cytometry check of purity. Clones were read by immunoSEQ multiplex PCR, and TCRdb kept only the in-frame ones, dropping some. The table shows 20,000 or so clones, with roughly 85% occurring only once. CDR3 length: 15 amino acids. CDR1 is MNHEY, CDR2 SVGAGI, per germline. V was pared by 0 bases and J by 7 bases, with 15 bases between. These data originate in a study of somatic mutations in cytotoxic T cells in rheumatoid arthritis. Turning to the study itself: Before any treatment began, 25 to 35 ml EDTA peripheral blood was collected from patients right after diagnosis. Flow cytometry sorted some V beta antibody-stained T-cell populations to nearly 100% purity, V beta1+ cells among them being sequenced for TCRB.

Study outcomes and limitations: In the expanded CD8+ clones, the antigen targets remained unknown.

This receptor was taken from a woman aged 35 to 49 with rheumatoid arthritis. V gene TRBV6-5 combines with J gene TRBJ1-2, with D maybe TRBD1 (5 bases). Sequencing input: CD8+ T cells sorted from blood. The CDR3 loop is CASSYSRGTLGGYTF. CDR3 nucleotides: TGTGCCAGCAGTTACTCTAGAGGGACTTTGGGTGGCTACACCTTC.